The 24 T cell receptor beta chains below were found in one sample sequenced in a study of blood T cell repertoires in COVID-19. Only in-frame clones appear in the TCRdb table, and some are missing; sequencing was by immunoSEQ multiplex PCR. Counted here are under 300,000 clones, approximately 86% occurring once; the ten biggest clones make up about an eighth. The specimen was peripheral blood. These receptors all stem from a woman in her 70s with COVID-19, enrolled during active disease.

The chain couples TRBV29-1 to TRBJ1-2, with 10 bases fitting TRBD1. The CDR3 has 15 residues. Germline V gene data show CDR1 as SQVTM and CDR2 as ANQGSEA. With V trimmed by 4 bases and J by 2 bases, 7 bases remained unmatched. The CDR3 sequence is CSVGTGTGVNYGYTF. The CDR3 coding sequence is TGCAGCGTTGGCACCGGGACAGGGGTGAACTATGGCTACACCTTC.

The table lists this clone with a few counts. The chain uses TRBV6-2 or TRBV6-3 and TRBJ2-1; 8 bases fit TRBD1. Trimming took 2 bases from V and 10 from J; bases not matched to a gene: 10. The CDR3 has 15 amino acids. Per germline, CDR1 MNHEY and CDR2 SVGEGT. The CDR3 coding sequence is TGTGCCAGCAGTTACAAAAGGACAGGGCATCGGGAGCAGTTCTTC. The encoded protein is CASSYKRTGHREQFF.

The J gene is TRBJ1-4, the V gene TRBV5-4; TRBD1 might be the D (5 bases). Germline V CDR1 and CDR2: SGHNT, YYREEE (reference sequence). Trimming removed 0 bases from V and 6 bases from J, with 9 bases in between. The CDR3 runs 14 residues. CDR3 sequence: CASSLAQGDEKLFF. The CDR3 coding sequence is TGTGCCAGCAGCTTGGCCCAGGGTGATGAAAAACTGTTTTTT.

The J gene is TRBJ2-3, the V gene TRBV5-4; maybe TRBD2 (5 bases). The CDR3 runs to 13 residues. Germline loops: CDR1 SGHNT, CDR2 YYREEE (reference sequence). Trimming pared 1 base from V and 2 bases from J, leaving 5 bases between. The CDR3 here is CASSLRDTDTQYF. CDR3 nucleotides: TGTGCCAGCAGCTTGCGGGACACAGATACGCAGTATTTT.

This clone was detected only a few times. This rearrangement joins TRBV24-1 to TRBJ1-3, with D possibly being TRBD1 (6 bases). The germline gives CDR1 KGHDR, CDR2 SFDVKD. Trimming pared 12 bases from V and 0 bases from J, leaving 8 bases between. The CDR3 runs to 12 residues. The CDR3 nucleotides read TGTGCCGGGGGCAGCTCTGGAAACACCATATATTTT. Residues: CAGGSSGNTIYF.

The chain uses TRBV5-1 and TRBJ1-2; tentatively, D is TRBD1 (6 bases). The CDR3 extends over 14 amino acids. V lost 0 bases to trimming and J lost 4 bases, with 10 bases between them. Germline V CDR1 and CDR2: SGHRS, YFSETQ. This chain's CDR3 is CASSLGQDGYGYTF. The DNA of the CDR3 is TGCGCCAGCAGCTTGGGACAGGACGGCTATGGCTACACCTTC.

The chain links TRBV18 to TRBJ1-2; tentative D call: TRBD1 (6 bases). V was trimmed by 0 bases and J by 4 bases, leaving 6 bases between them. This CDR3 is 13 amino acids long. CDR1 is KGHSH and CDR2 is LQKENI in the germline V gene. CDR3 nucleotides: TGTGCCAGCTCACCACCGGGGGCCTATGGCTACACCTTC. This codes for CASSPPGAYGYTF.

CDR3 loop: CASRGQGSNQPQHF. In DNA form, the CDR3 reads TGTGCCAGCCGCGGACAGGGGAGCAATCAGCCCCAGCATTTT. This chain links TRBV25-1 with TRBJ1-5; 9 bases are a match to TRBD1. The junction had 3 bases not matched to a gene; V was cut back by 8 bases and J by 1 base. The germline CDR1 and CDR2 sequences are MGHDK and SYGVNS. This CDR3 is 14 amino acids long. Drawing the rest from reference TRBV25-1 and TRBJ1-5, the complete variable domain is EADIYQTPRYLVIGTGKKITLECSQTMGHDKMYWYQQDPGMELHLIHYSYGVNSTEKGDLSSESTVSRIRTEHFPLTLESARPSHTSQYLCASRGQGSNQPQHFGDGTRLSIL.

This rearrangement joins TRBV7-7 to TRBJ2-5, with a weak D call TRBD1 (6 bases). Germline loops: CDR1 SSHAT, CDR2 FNYEAQ (reference sequence). Deletions cut 1 base from V and 4 bases from J, with 10 bases between. There are 14 residues in the CDR3. CDR3 amino acids: CASSLGSRGETQYF. The CDR3 DNA is TGTGCCAGCAGCTTAGGGAGCAGGGGAGAGACCCAGTACTTC.

The J gene is TRBJ2-6, the V gene TRBV3-1 (or the pseudogene TRBV3-2); D uncertain. Trimming cost V 3 bases and J 4 bases, with 13 bases left between them. Germline CDR1 LGHDT, CDR2 YNNKEL (reference sequence). The CDR3 contains 16 residues. CDR3 region: CASSQGAGWGANVLTF. In DNA form, the CDR3 reads TGTGCCAGCAGCCAGGGTGCAGGCTGGGGGGCCAACGTCCTGACTTTC.

This chain links TRBV7-2 with TRBJ2-5; 7 bases align to TRBD2. CDR1 and CDR2 (germline): SGHTA, FQGNSA. V dropped 0 bases and J dropped 5; count of bases not matched to a gene: 12. This CDR3 contains 17 residues. The CDR3 nucleotides are TGTGCCAGCAGCTTAGCAGGGGTCAGCGGGGCCAGGGAGACCCAGTACTTC. Translated, it gives CASSLAGVSGARETQYF.

This rearrangement joins TRBV5-1 to TRBJ1-2, with unresolved D. Trimming left V 0 bases short and J 1 base short, with 7 bases between. In germline, CDR1 is SGHRS, CDR2 YFSETQ. This CDR3 region has 14 residues. CDR3 nucleotide sequence: TGCGCCAGCAGCTTGGACAGTCTTAACTATGGCTACACCTTC. Translated, it gives CASSLDSLNYGYTF.

This clone was seen more than once but under ten times. The chain combines TRBV12-5 with TRBJ2-2, with 9 bases that match TRBD1. This CDR3 has 18 amino acids. V gave up 7 bases and J gave up 4 bases; unmatched junction bases: 16. Germline assignment: CDR1 LGHNT and CDR2 FRNRAP. The CDR3 DNA reads as TGTGCTAGTGCCCTATTCGACTGGGGGACAGGGATCACCGGGGAGCTGTTTTTT. Translation gives CASALFDWGTGITGELFF.

This rearrangement joins TRBV27 to TRBJ2-7; perhaps TRBD1 as D (6 bases). The CDR3 runs 13 residues. Germline-derived CDR1 and CDR2 are MNHEY and SMNVEV (reference sequence). The V end lost 8 bases, the J end lost 3 bases, and 14 bases lay between the germline ends. CDR3 DNA: TGTGCCAGCCAAAGTAGAGGGGGCTACGAGCAGTACTTC. It yields the protein CASQSRGGYEQYF.

V is TRBV28 and J is TRBJ2-7, with 11 bases fitting TRBD2. This CDR3 is built from 15 residues. CDR1 and CDR2 from the germline V gene are MDHEN and SYDVKM. Losses at the gene ends were 6 bases for V and 3 bases for J; bases not matched to a gene: 7. The CDR3 loop reads CASSRRLAGYYEQYF. CDR3 coding DNA: TGTGCCAGCAGCCGCAGACTAGCGGGGTACTACGAGCAGTACTTC.

CDR3: CASSPAPGTGNTEAFF. CDR3 nucleotide sequence: TGTGCCAGCAGTCCAGCTCCCGGGACAGGGAACACTGAAGCTTTCTTT. The chain joins TRBV28 to TRBJ1-1, with 8 bases that match TRBD1. V gave up 5 bases and J gave up 1 base; unmatched junction bases: 9. Germline V gives CDR1 MDHEN, CDR2 SYDVKM. The CDR3 spans 16 residues.

This clone was found once. The chain employs TRBV24-1 and TRBJ2-3, with TRBD1 matching over 7 bases. Per germline, CDR1 KGHDR and CDR2 SFDVKD. The CDR3 is made up of 17 amino acids. The ends lost 2 bases at V and 5 bases at J; junction bases unmatched: 12. The DNA of the CDR3 is TGTGCCACCAGTGATTCCCGACAGGGCAACCAGGGAGATACGCAGTATTTT. It is translated as CATSDSRQGNQGDTQYF.

The V gene is TRBV6-2 or TRBV6-3, the J gene TRBJ1-2; possibly TRBD1 for D (6 bases). V lost 5 bases and J lost 8, with 18 bases in between. Germline CDR1 and CDR2: MNHEY and SVGEGT. This CDR3 comprises 14 residues. Written as DNA, the CDR3 is TGTGCCAGCAGTCCCTCGCCCACAGGGATCGGCTACACCTTC. Protein product: CASSPSPTGIGYTF.

V and J are TRBV2 and TRBJ2-1, with D possibly matching TRBD2 (6 bases). Germline assignment: CDR1 SNHLY and CDR2 FYNNEI. The CDR3 totals 16 residues. V was clipped by 6 bases and J by 2 bases, with 17 bases between them. CDR3 protein: CASRHRGTVAYNEQFF. Written as DNA, the CDR3 is TGTGCCAGCAGACATCGGGGGACTGTTGCCTACAATGAGCAGTTCTTC.

The chain combines TRBV28 with TRBJ1-6; maybe TRBD1 (6 bases). V dropped 8 bases and J dropped 10 bases, with 21 bases sitting between them. The CDR3 sequence is 15 residues long. Germline values: CDR1 MDHEN, CDR2 SYDVKM. As DNA, the CDR3 is TGTGCCAGCGCCTCAGGAGACGGGGGGCGGTCACCCCTCCACTTT. The encoded protein is CASASGDGGRSPLHF.

This chain links TRBV9 with TRBJ2-7; TRBD2 aligns across 8 bases. J was trimmed by 4 bases and V by 2 bases; bases with no gene match: 8. Germline V gene sequence: CDR1 SGDLS, CDR2 YYNGEE. The length of the CDR3 is 15 residues. The CDR3 coding sequence is TGTGCCAGCAGCGTCGATCTAGCGGGCACATACGAGCAGTACTTC. Translating it yields CASSVDLAGTYEQYF.

Concerning this clone: No DNA is shown, since the ends of the CDR3 on it are uncertain; the CDR3 is the one TCRdb lists. The genes are TRBV6-5 and TRBJ1-2; TRBD1 is the table's D call and was not checked against the DNA. Looked up from germline, CDR1 is MNHEY and CDR2 is SVGAGI. The CDR3 totals 14 residues, both ends included. The chain's CDR3 is CASSSSTPNYGYTF.

The V gene is TRBV7-8, the J gene TRBJ2-1; TRBD2 agrees at 8 bases. Germline lookup yields CDR1 SGHVS and CDR2 FQNEAQ. The V segment lost 6 bases and the J segment 4 bases; nucleotides outside the gene matches: 23. The CDR3 consists of 20 residues. The CDR3 sequence: CASSFPRGVTSGGLYNEQFF. DNA of the CDR3: TGTGCCAGCAGTTTCCCAAGGGGGGTGACCAGCGGGGGACTTTACAATGAGCAGTTCTTC.

This clone was detected only once. The chain joins TRBV9 to TRBJ2-1; D is perhaps TRBD1 (5 bases). The CDR3 totals 14 residues. CDR1 is SGDLS, CDR2 YYNGEE, per germline. Trimming removed 5 bases from V and 5 bases from J, with 14 bases in between. The CDR3 here is CASSLLPTDNEQFF. In nucleotides, the CDR3 is TGTGCCAGCAGTCTTCTCCCGACAGACAATGAGCAGTTCTTC.